This T cell receptor beta chain was identified in a study of blood T cell repertoires in COVID-19. As for the study in general: Collection of acute and convalescent COVID-19 samples took place in the United States, Italy and Spain. PBMCs, B-cell-depleted T cells, or T cells were the source of the cDNA or gDNA that made up the material.

This CDR3 is built from 13 residues. Per the germline V gene, CDR1 is SGHAT and CDR2 is FQDESV (reference sequence). Enrollees, about 18 to 89 years old, lived in around 23 US areas. Authors' analysis steps: From reference gene primer amplification, estimates of nucleated cell counts were derived. Sequencing used immunoSEQ multiplex PCR; TCRdb keeps in-frame clones, though not all of them. Clonal size and the V and J genes are those of that table, whereas D and trimming came from the DNA. The repertoire holds approximately 250,000 clones, with about nine tenths as singletons. Notes on this clone: One junction end disagrees with the germline gene, perhaps due to a read error.

Sequenced material: PBMCs or T cells enriched from blood (not recorded which). The gene calls are TRBV11-1 and TRBJ2-1; possible D gene TRBD1, 6 bases. The receptor's source is a woman in her thirties or forties with acute COVID-19. CDR3 protein: CASSTLGQTRGIF. DNA of the CDR3: TGTGCCAGCAGCACCCTAGGACAGACCAGAGGAATCTTC.